A single sample gave rise to the 26 T cell receptor beta chains below, sequenced in a study of shared clonotypes between healthy human individuals. Assay: immunoSEQ multiplex PCR; the TCRdb copy retains only in-frame clones and omits some. The repertoire holds 500,000 to 550,000 clones, with around 95% as singletons. Sequenced input: naive CD4+ T cells sorted from blood. Subset described: CD45RA+ positively selected. Receptors were obtained from a woman aged 25 to 45 in good health.

Regarding this clone: Other nucleotide sequences in the sample specify the same CDR3. V and J are TRBV27 and TRBJ1-3, with D possibly TRBD1 on 5 matching bases. CDR1 and CDR2 from the germline V gene are MNHEY and SMNVEV (reference sequence). The CDR3 is made up of 14 amino acids. Trimming took off 4 bases at V and 4 bases at J, with 11 bases between the two ends. The CDR3 nucleotides read TGTGCCAGCAGTTCTACAGGCGCGGGAAACACCATATATTTT. It specifies CASSSTGAGNTIYF.

V and J are TRBV7-9 and TRBJ1-3; D ambiguous. The CDR3 is 12 amino acids. Deletions cut 2 bases from V and 4 bases from J, with 3 bases between. Germline CDR1 and CDR2: SEHNR and FQNEAQ (reference sequence). The chain's CDR3 is CASSLTGNTIYF. CDR3 coding DNA: TGTGCCAGCAGCTTAACGGGAAACACCATATATTTT.

The gene calls are TRBV9 and TRBJ2-7; 13 bases map to TRBD2. The length of the CDR3 is 17 residues. The germline V gene encodes CDR1 SGDLS and CDR2 YYNGEE. The ends lost 3 bases at V and 2 bases at J; junction bases unmatched: 8. CDR3 sequence reads: CASSEGLAGLPTYEQYF. In nucleotides, the CDR3 is TGTGCCAGCAGCGAGGGACTAGCGGGACTTCCAACCTACGAGCAGTACTTC.

The DNA for the CDR3 is TGTGCCAGCAGTGTGGGTAACCGATACGAGCAGTACTTC. It encodes CASSVGNRYEQYF. V and J are TRBV2 and TRBJ2-7; unclear D gene. This CDR3 comprises 13 residues. The germline V and J ends were trimmed by 4 bases and 4 bases, with 11 bases remaining between them. Germline CDR1 is SNHLY and CDR2 is FYNNEI.

The chain uses TRBV18 and TRBJ2-5; D may be TRBD1 (6 bases). Germline-derived CDR1 and CDR2 are KGHSH and LQKENI. The CDR3 is 17 amino acids. Trimming removed 3 bases from V and 2 bases from J, with 19 bases in between. The CDR3 region has the DNA TGTGCCAGCTCACCGTCTCCGAACAGGGTTCCACAAGAGACCCAGTACTTC. Amino acids: CASSPSPNRVPQETQYF.

This sequence joins TRBV5-6 and TRBJ2-5, with 11 nucleotides matching TRBD2. CDR1 is SGHDT, CDR2 YYEEEE, per germline. The CDR3 is made up of 15 amino acids. V shed 4 bases and J 1 base; nucleotides not matched to a gene: 3. The DNA of the CDR3 is TGTGCCAGCAGCCCGACTAGCGGGGTCCAAGAGACCCAGTACTTC. Its protein is CASSPTSGVQETQYF.

This rearrangement joins TRBV27 to TRBJ2-3; TRBD2 aligns across 11 bases. The V segment lost 4 bases and the J segment 5 bases; nucleotides outside the gene matches: 8. Germline CDR1 and CDR2: MNHEY and SMNVEV (reference sequence). This CDR3 is built from 16 residues. The chain's CDR3 is CASSSLAGGNGDTQYF. CDR3 sequence (DNA): TGTGCCAGCAGTTCCCTAGCGGGAGGCAATGGAGATACGCAGTATTTT.

The J gene is TRBJ1-1, the V gene TRBV19; 11 bases line up with TRBD1. The CDR3 contains 16 residues. After removal of 5 bases from V and 4 bases from J, the junction contained 9 bases not matched to a gene. Germline V gene lookup returns CDR1 LNHDA and CDR2 SQIVND (reference sequence). CDR3: CASSLIPGTGGTEAFF. Here the CDR3 DNA reads TGTGCCAGTAGTCTGATCCCCGGGACAGGGGGCACTGAAGCTTTCTTT. The whole variable domain, remainder taken from reference TRBV19 and TRBJ1-1, is DGGITQSPKYLFRKEGQNVTLSCEQNLNHDAMYWYRQDPGQGLRLIYYSQIVNDFQKGDIAEGYSVSREKKESFPLTVTSAQKNPTAFYLCASSLIPGTGGTEAFFGQGTRLTVV.

The genes are TRBV6-5 and TRBJ2-3; 8 nucleotides match TRBD2. This CDR3 comprises 13 residues. CDR1 is MNHEY, CDR2 SVGAGI, per germline. The junction had 6 bases not matched to a gene; V was cut back by 8 bases and J by 5 bases. In DNA, the CDR3 is TGTGCCAGCTCGAGCGGGAGAGAAGATACGCAGTATTTT. This translates into CASSSGREDTQYF.

The CDR3: CASGQGAYEQYF. The DNA of the CDR3 is TGCGCCAGCGGACAGGGTGCGTACGAGCAGTACTTC. The chain uses TRBV23-1 and TRBJ2-7, with 8 bases matching TRBD1. TRBV23-1 is treated as an ORF (open reading frame) with a function not yet certain. CDR3 length: 12 amino acids. Trimming took 8 bases from V and 4 from J; bases not matched to a gene: 4.

The rearrangement uses TRBV28 and TRBJ1-2, with TRBD1 identical over 7 bases. Germline V gene data show CDR1 as MDHEN and CDR2 as SYDVKM. The CDR3 runs 15 residues. The J segment lost 4 bases and the V segment lost 5 bases, leaving 10 bases of the junction unmatched. The CDR3 region has the DNA TGTGCCAGCAGTCCCTCTCCCGGGACAGCCTATGGCTACACCTTC. It codes for CASSPSPGTAYGYTF.

The genes are TRBV6-6 and TRBJ2-7; D possibly uses TRBD1 or TRBD2 (5 bases each). With 2 bases removed from V and 5 bases from J, the gap between germline ends came to 7 bases. The germline CDR1 and CDR2 sequences are MNHNY and SVGAGI (reference sequence). This CDR3 spans 12 amino acids. CDR3 DNA: TGTGCCAGCAGTTACAGGGACCACGAGCAGTACTTC. The encoded protein is CASSYRDHEQYF.

CDR3 nucleotide sequence: TGTGCCAGCAGTCGGACAGAAAATACCTACGAGCAGTACTTC. It encodes CASSRTENTYEQYF. V gene TRBV11-1 combines with J gene TRBJ2-7; D possibly corresponds to TRBD1 (6 bases). V was pared by 6 bases and J by 2 bases, with 14 bases between. Germline V gives CDR1 SGHAT, CDR2 FQDESV (reference sequence). The length of the CDR3 is 14 residues.

The chain joins TRBV11-2 to TRBJ2-7; tentatively, D is TRBD1 or TRBD2 (5 bases each). V was trimmed by 3 bases and J by 7 bases, leaving 16 bases between them. Germline V lookup: CDR1 SGHAT, CDR2 FQNNGV. The CDR3 consists of 14 residues. DNA for the CDR3: TGTGCCAGCAGCTTTCCGGGGCCCCCGATGGAGCAGTACTTC. It codes for CASSFPGPPMEQYF.

This chain joins TRBV15 and TRBJ1-1, with D hard to call. V was clipped by 9 bases and J by 7 bases, with 18 bases between them. This CDR3 contains 13 residues. Germline-derived CDR1 and CDR2 are LNHNV and YYDKDF (reference sequence). This CDR3 is CATRSADLGEAFF. The CDR3 DNA is TGTGCCACACGGTCTGCAGACCTAGGTGAAGCTTTCTTT.

The chain couples TRBV2 to TRBJ2-5, with D unresolved. The germline CDR1 and CDR2 sequences are SNHLY and FYNNEI. V lost 3 bases, J lost 4 bases, and 15 bases lay in between. The CDR3 is made up of 15 amino acids. This CDR3 is CASSESQVLGETQYF. Written as DNA, the CDR3 is TGTGCCAGCAGTGAGTCTCAGGTCCTGGGAGAGACCCAGTACTTC.

This clone appeared a single time. The V call is TRBV27, the J call TRBJ2-7; 7 bases map to TRBD1. After removal of 2 bases from V and 6 bases from J, the junction contained 4 bases not matched to a gene. In germline, CDR1 is MNHEY, CDR2 SMNVEV (reference sequence). This CDR3 has 13 residues. The CDR3 is CASSLGRDSEQYF. CDR3 sequence (DNA): TGTGCCAGCAGTTTAGGCCGGGACAGCGAGCAGTACTTC.

The chain employs TRBV6-6 and TRBJ1-2, with D uncertain. This CDR3 comprises 15 residues. Trimming took 10 bases from V and 0 from J, leaving 18 bases between them. The V gene's germline CDR1 is MNHNY and CDR2 SVGAGI (reference sequence). CDR3 region: CATQINRVTNYGYTF. Written as DNA, the CDR3 is TGTGCCACTCAAATTAACAGAGTTACTAACTATGGCTACACCTTC.

The V gene is TRBV18, the J gene TRBJ1-5; D not certain. The V end lost 3 bases, the J end lost 5 bases, and 11 bases lay between the germline ends. The CDR3 extends over 14 amino acids. Germline values: CDR1 KGHSH, CDR2 LQKENI. The CDR3 here is CASSPYSSDQPQHF. DNA for the CDR3: TGTGCCAGCTCACCCTACAGTAGTGATCAGCCCCAGCATTTT.

V gene TRBV2 combines with J gene TRBJ1-3; tentative D call: TRBD1 (5 bases). Germline lookup yields CDR1 SNHLY and CDR2 FYNNEI. V was cut by 8 bases and J by 0 bases, with 11 bases left in between. The length of the CDR3 is 14 residues. CDR3 residues: CASGTVSSGNTIYF. The CDR3 bases are TGTGCCAGCGGGACGGTGAGCTCTGGAAACACCATATATTTT. Full variable domain (rest looked up from reference TRBV2 and TRBJ1-3): EPEVTQTPSHQVTQMGQEVILRCVPISNHLYFYWYRQILGQKVEFLVSFYNNEISEKSEIFDDQFSVERPDGSNFTLKIRSTKLEDSAMYFCASGTVSSGNTIYFGEGSWLTVV.

This clone showed up just once. The J gene is TRBJ2-3, the V gene TRBV9, with D possibly TRBD2 on 6 matching bases. The CDR3 has 12 residues. V lost 3 bases and J 6 bases, leaving 8 bases between the germline ends. CDR1 and CDR2 from the germline V gene are SGDLS and YYNGEE. CDR3 nucleotides: TGTGCCAGCAGCGGGAGCGGGGATACGCAGTATTTT. Its translation is CASSGSGDTQYF.

The chain employs TRBV28 and TRBJ1-2, with 7 bases fitting TRBD1. The CDR3 is made up of 12 amino acids. Trimming took 10 bases from V and 8 from J; bases not matched to a gene: 10. Germline-derived CDR1 and CDR2 are MDHEN and SYDVKM. Here the CDR3 DNA reads TGTGCCACCCCCAGGGGGGCGGAGGGCTACACCTTC. Translating gives CATPRGAEGYTF.

V is TRBV10-3 and J is TRBJ2-7; 9 nucleotides align to TRBD1. The CDR3 length is 15 residues. V dropped 4 bases and J dropped 2; count of bases not matched to a gene: 6. From germline, CDR1 is ENHRY and CDR2 SYGVKD. CDR3 coding DNA: TGTGCCATCAGTGCCCCGGGACAGGGTACCTACGAGCAGTACTTC. This encodes CAISAPGQGTYEQYF.

The genes are TRBV28 and TRBJ2-3, with 11 positions matching TRBD2. Unmatched junction bases numbered 3, after V lost 2 bases and J lost 5 bases. This CDR3 region has 15 residues. The germline CDR1 and CDR2 sequences are MDHEN and SYDVKM. The CDR3 reads CASSLSGTSGDTQYF. The CDR3 DNA reads as TGTGCCAGCAGTTTAAGTGGGACTAGCGGAGATACGCAGTATTTT.

This clone has just one count. This chain joins TRBV5-1 and TRBJ1-5, with 8 bases that match TRBD1. Germline V gene sequence: CDR1 SGHRS, CDR2 YFSETQ. After removal of 0 bases from V and 3 bases from J, the junction contained 8 bases not matched to a gene. The CDR3 totals 17 residues. CDR3 bases: TGCGCCAGCAGCTTGGGCCCTGGACAGGGTGACAATCAGCCCCAGCATTTT. Protein product: CASSLGPGQGDNQPQHF.

In the case of this clone: At one end, the junction sequence differs from germline, possibly due to a read error. This chain uses TRBV23-1 with TRBJ2-7, with D perhaps TRBD2 (5 bases). TRBV23-1 is annotated as an ORF whose role is uncertain. This CDR3 comprises 15 residues. CDR3 in amino acids: CASSHRIGGGLCKRF. The CDR3 DNA is TGCGCCAGCAGTCACCGTATTGGAGGCGGTCTCTGCAAGCGATTC.